A single sample gave rise to the 14 T cell receptor beta chains below, sequenced in a study of cytomegalovirus exposure and HLA in healthy donors. PCR employed 60 Vbeta and 13 Jbeta primers. Clones were sequenced by immunoSEQ multiplex PCR, and TCRdb holds only the in-frame ones, with some missing. The sample carries about 150,000 clones, about 79% recorded once. The sample taken for sequencing was PBMCs. The receptors stem from a woman in her thirties in good health and CMV-seronegative.

The V call is TRBV2, the J call TRBJ1-5; a weak D match, TRBD1 (5 bases). The V end was cut by 3 bases, the J end by 3 bases, with 12 bases between. Germline CDR1 SNHLY, CDR2 FYNNEI. The CDR3 runs 15 residues. The CDR3 DNA sequence: TGTGCCAGCAGTGAGGATCGACAGTCCAATCAGCCCCAGCATTTT. Translation: CASSEDRQSNQPQHF.

The chain couples TRBV28 to TRBJ2-4, with a weak D call TRBD1 (5 bases). CDR3 length equals 12 residues. V was trimmed by 8 bases and J by 1 base, leaving 6 bases between them. The germline V gene encodes CDR1 MDHEN and CDR2 SYDVKM. The CDR3: CASGAAKNIQYF. CDR3 sequence (DNA): TGTGCCAGCGGGGCCGCCAAAAACATTCAGTACTTC. Together with reference TRBV28 and TRBJ2-4, the CDR3 gives the full variable domain: DVKVTQSSRYLVKRTGEKVFLECVQDMDHENMFWYRQDPGLGLRLIYFSYDVKMKEKGDIPEGYSVSREKKERFSLILESASTNQTSMYLCASGAAKNIQYFGAGTRLSVL.

J is TRBJ2-7 and V is TRBV5-1; D is uncertain. Trimming pared 3 bases from V and 2 bases from J, leaving 12 bases between. From germline, CDR1 is SGHRS and CDR2 YFSETQ. CDR3 length equals 14 residues. The CDR3 sequence: CASSSRPPTYEQYF. Written as DNA, the CDR3 is TGCGCCAGCAGCTCGAGGCCCCCGACCTACGAGCAGTACTTC.

This chain links TRBV30 with TRBJ1-2; D gene ambiguous. V lost 3 bases to trimming and J lost 8 bases, with 16 bases between them. This CDR3 comprises 13 residues. Germline V lookup: CDR1 GTSNPN, CDR2 SVGIG (reference sequence). The CDR3 DNA sequence: TGTGCCTGGAGAAAACGGGAGGATGACGGCTACACCTTC. Residues: CAWRKREDDGYTF.

J is TRBJ1-2 and V is TRBV5-1; 8 bases fit TRBD1. This CDR3 contains 18 residues. V was pared by 4 bases and J by 0 bases, with 14 bases of the junction left unmatched. The germline V gene has CDR1 SGHRS and CDR2 YFSETQ. The CDR3 reads CASSRAAGQESTNYGYTF. CDR3 sequence (DNA): TGCGCCAGCAGCCGGGCAGCGGGACAGGAGTCTACTAACTATGGCTACACCTTC.

The V and J genes are TRBV5-1 and TRBJ2-7; 10 nucleotides agree with TRBD1. Germline-derived CDR1 and CDR2 are SGHRS and YFSETQ. The ends lost 4 bases at V and 1 base at J; junction bases unmatched: 5. CDR3 size: 15 residues. CDR3 bases: TGCGCCAGCAGCCTCGACAGGGGGCCTTCCTACGAGCAGTACTTC. It is translated as CASSLDRGPSYEQYF. Based on the CDR3 plus reference TRBV5-1 and TRBJ2-7, the full variable domain is KAGVTQTPRYLIKTRGQQVTLSCSPISGHRSVSWYQQTPGQGLQFLFEYFSETQRNKGNFPGRFSGRQFSNSRSEMNVSTLELGDSALYLCASSLDRGPSYEQYFGPGTRLTVT.

This clone was seen once. The rearrangement joins TRBV4-3 to TRBJ1-2; possible D gene TRBD1, 6 bases. This CDR3 region has 15 residues. The V and J ends lost 4 bases and 6 bases respectively, with 18 bases between them. CDR1 LGHNA and CDR2 YSLEER come from the germline V gene. CDR3 sequence (DNA): TGCGCCAGCAGCCGAGTGCCCCCAGGGGCTGATGGCTACACCTTC. This encodes CASSRVPPGADGYTF.

In its sample, this clone was seen many times. The identical CDR3 is also encoded by other nucleotide sequences in the sample. The CDR3 nucleotides are TGCGCCAGCAGCTTGGGAGGGGGTGGTTACGAGCAGTACTTC. Amino acid sequence: CASSLGGGGYEQYF. V usage is TRBV5-1 and J usage is TRBJ2-7; D might be TRBD1 (6 bases). The CDR3 has 14 amino acids. Deletions cut 0 bases from V and 4 bases from J, with 11 bases between. The germline V gene has CDR1 SGHRS and CDR2 YFSETQ.

The rearrangement links TRBV5-5 to TRBJ1-6; D is possibly TRBD1 (6 bases). This CDR3 spans 17 amino acids. CDR1 is SGHKS and CDR2 is YYEKEE in the germline V gene (reference sequence). V was clipped by 4 bases and J by 3 bases, with 17 bases between them. CDR3: CASSDDRFLDYNSPLHF. The CDR3 nucleotides are TGTGCCAGCAGCGACGACAGGTTTCTCGACTATAATTCACCCCTCCACTTT.

The gene calls are TRBV6-1 and TRBJ1-5, with D possibly being TRBD1 (6 bases). V was cut by 2 bases and J by 5 bases, with 13 bases left in between. This CDR3 contains 15 residues. CDR1 is MNHNS and CDR2 is SASEGT in the germline V gene. This CDR3 reads CASSENPGAHQPQHF. The CDR3 DNA follows: TGTGCCAGCAGTGAAAACCCAGGGGCCCATCAGCCCCAGCATTTT.

The J gene is TRBJ2-3, the V gene TRBV5-1; 9 bases align to TRBD1. The V and J ends lost 4 bases and 0 bases, in that order; junction bases with no gene match: 6. The length of the CDR3 is 16 residues. Germline assignment: CDR1 SGHRS and CDR2 YFSETQ. CDR3 DNA sequence: TGCGCCAGCAGCGGGGGACAGGGAGTTAGCACAGATACGCAGTATTTT. It specifies CASSGGQGVSTDTQYF.

The chain couples TRBV7-8 to TRBJ1-1, with TRBD1 matching 7 bases. The trim removed 5 bases at V and 2 bases at J, leaving 5 bases unmatched. This CDR3 spans 14 amino acids. Germline assignment: CDR1 SGHVS and CDR2 FQNEAQ. The CDR3 DNA is TGTGCCAGCAGCCGCCGGGACAGTAACACTGAAGCTTTCTTT. Protein product: CASSRRDSNTEAFF.

This chain links TRBV6-1 with TRBJ2-3; 12 bases align to TRBD2. The CDR3 length is 16 residues. CDR1 is MNHNS, CDR2 SASEGT, per germline. V dropped 4 bases and J dropped 2; count of bases not matched to a gene: 4. The CDR3 protein is CASSGRLAGDTDTQYF. Here the CDR3 DNA reads TGTGCCAGCAGTGGTCGACTAGCGGGGGACACAGATACGCAGTATTTT.

This clone was seen more than once but under ten times. The chain uses TRBV5-4 and TRBJ1-1, with D uncertain. Trimming shortened V by 4 bases and J by 3 bases, and 13 bases separated the two germline ends. The CDR3 contains 14 residues. CDR1 SGHNT and CDR2 YYREEE come from the germline V gene (reference sequence). CDR3: CASSLDLVHTEAFF. DNA of the CDR3: TGTGCCAGCAGCCTCGATCTAGTACACACTGAAGCTTTCTTT.